The source of this T cell receptor (beta chain) is a study of blood T cells in healthy people across ages. The CDR3 extends over 15 amino acids. With V trimmed by 6 bases and J by 7 bases, 9 bases remained unmatched. Germline values: CDR1 LNHDA, CDR2 SQIVND (reference sequence). Samples had at least 6.5 million PBMCs isolated from them. This clonotype was detected many times. Its antigen is unknown. Points from the study as a whole: Long-lived donors carried more naive CD4+ cells and greater diversity than aged donors. In older individuals, TCR beta diversity per million T cells was lower, falling roughly linearly with age.

PCR was performed a second time for about 7 to 11 cycles using a sample-barcoded 5' primer and a J-beta primer mix. A 12-random-nucleotide template-switch adaptor tagged each cDNA molecule. Each CDR3 protein is one row after TCRdb ran MiXCR on the 5' RACE reads. The table includes fewer than 2,000,000 distinct CDR3 sequences, approximately 32% detected once. The source material was blood. The source of this sequence is a woman in her twenties or thirties in good health. This chain uses TRBV19 with TRBJ2-1, with 10 bases fitting TRBD2. In nucleotides, the CDR3 is TGTGCCAGTAGGCATAGCGGGGGGCTCTTAAATGAGCAGTTCTTC. Its protein product is CASRHSGGLLNEQFF.